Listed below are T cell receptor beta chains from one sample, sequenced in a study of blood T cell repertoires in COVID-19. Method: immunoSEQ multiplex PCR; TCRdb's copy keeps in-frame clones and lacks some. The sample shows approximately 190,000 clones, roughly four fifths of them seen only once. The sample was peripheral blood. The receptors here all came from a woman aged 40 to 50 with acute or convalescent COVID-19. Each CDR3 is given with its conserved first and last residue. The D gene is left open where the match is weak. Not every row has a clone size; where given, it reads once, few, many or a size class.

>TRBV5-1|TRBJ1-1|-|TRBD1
CASTDRGGNTEAFF
TGCGCCAGCACCGACAGGGGGGGGAACACTGAAGCTTTCTTT
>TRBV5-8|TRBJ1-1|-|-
CASSWGGTSNTEAFF
TGTGCCAGCAGCTGGGGGGGGACGTCGAACACTGAAGCTTTCTTT
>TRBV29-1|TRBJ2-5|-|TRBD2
CSVEDRGGWETQYF
TGCAGCGTTGAAGATCGCGGGGGGTGGGAGACCCAGTACTTC
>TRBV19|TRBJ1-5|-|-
CASVGHINQPQHF
TGTGCCAGTGTAGGACACATTAATCAGCCCCAGCATTTT
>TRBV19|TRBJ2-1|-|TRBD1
CASSTDRGLYNEQFF
TGTGCCAGTAGTACCGACAGGGGGCTCTACAATGAGCAGTTCTTC
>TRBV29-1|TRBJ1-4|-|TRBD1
CSAGTVTEKLFF
TGCAGCGCCGGGACAGTTACTGAAAAACTGTTTTTT
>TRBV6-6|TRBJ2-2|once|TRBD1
CASSYSLGQATGELFF
TGTGCCAGCAGTTACTCGCTTGGACAGGCCACCGGGGAGCTGTTTTTT
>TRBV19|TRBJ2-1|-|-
CASSDWYNEQFF
TGTGCCAGTTCCGACTGGTACAATGAGCAGTTCTTC
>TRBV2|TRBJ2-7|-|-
CASRVDSLVYEQYF
TGTGCCAGCAGGGTGGACAGCTTAGTCTACGAGCAGTACTTC
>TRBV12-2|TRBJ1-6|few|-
CASRPANFRWGDSPLHF
TGTGCAAGTCGTCCAGCTAATTTTCGTTGGGGGGATTCACCCCTCCACTTT
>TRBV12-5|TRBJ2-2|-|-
CASGLVRSAGETGELFF
TGTGCTAGTGGTTTGGTAAGATCGGCAGGGGAAACCGGGGAGCTGTTTTTT
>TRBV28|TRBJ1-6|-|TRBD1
CASTSGTGNSPLHF
TGTGCCAGCACATCCGGGACAGGCAATTCACCCCTCCACTTT
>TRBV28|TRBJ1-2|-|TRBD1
CASSLWGDRGLNYGYTF
TGTGCCAGCAGTTTATGGGGGGACAGGGGGCTCAACTATGGCTACACCTTC
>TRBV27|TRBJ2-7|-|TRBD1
CASSPGQGGNPHEQYF
TGTGCCAGCAGTCCCGGACAGGGTGGGAATCCCCACGAGCAGTACTTC
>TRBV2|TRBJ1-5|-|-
CASSGVGNYQPQHF
TGTGCCAGCAGTGGGGTGGGCAACTATCAGCCCCAGCATTTT
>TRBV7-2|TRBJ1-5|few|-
CASSPLRQQPQHF
TGTGCCAGCAGCCCCCTCCGACAGCAGCCCCAGCATTTT
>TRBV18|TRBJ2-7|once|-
CASSPRGLGSYEQYF
TGTGCCAGCTCACCGCGGGGATTAGGATCCTACGAGCAGTACTTC
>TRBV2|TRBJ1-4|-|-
CASKPGINEKLFF
TGTGCCAGCAAGCCAGGAATCAATGAAAAACTGTTTTTT
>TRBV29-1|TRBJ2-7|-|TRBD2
CSVEELAGGVYEQYF
TGCAGCGTTGAAGAGCTAGCGGGGGGTGTCTACGAGCAGTACTTC
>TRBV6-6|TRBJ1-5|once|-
CASTTQYREQPQHF
TGTGCCAGCACCACGCAATACAGGGAGCAGCCCCAGCATTTT
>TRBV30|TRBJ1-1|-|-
CAWSVYSMNTEAFF
TGTGCCTGGAGTGTTTACTCAATGAACACTGAAGCTTTCTTT
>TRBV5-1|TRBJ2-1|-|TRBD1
CASSFSPGDRGYNEQFF
TGCGCCAGCAGCTTTTCGCCCGGGGACAGGGGGTACAATGAGCAGTTCTTC
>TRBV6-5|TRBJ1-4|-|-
CASMFNPGASEKLFF
TGTGCCAGCATGTTCAACCCAGGGGCGAGTGAAAAACTGTTTTTT
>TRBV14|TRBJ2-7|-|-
CASSQDLAGVREQYF
TGTGCCAGCAGCCAAGATTTGGCAGGGGTGAGGGAGCAGTACTTC
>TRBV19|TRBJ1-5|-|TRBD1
CATLSKGAGSNQPQHF
TGTGCCACCCTCTCAAAGGGGGCCGGGAGCAATCAGCCCCAGCATTTT